This T cell receptor beta chain is from a study of tumor-infiltrating lymphocytes in primary liver carcinoma. The V gene lost 9 bases and the J gene lost 11 bases, with 30 bases spanning the gap. The CDR3 covers 16 residues. Germline CDR1 is SGHAT and CDR2 is FQNNGV. The template, roughly 510 ng total RNA, yielded TCR beta cDNA made with a constant-region primer. Three nested multiplex PCR rounds, a slightly modified ARM-PCR method, built the TCR beta libraries. A C-beta reverse primer was combined with TRBV1-TRBV30 forward primers in the first two PCR rounds, and each round had roughly 9 cycles. TCRdb independently ran MiXCR on the multiplex PCR reads; one entry per CDR3 protein. The repertoire holds fewer than 200,000 distinct CDR3 sequences, with approximately 86% as singletons. Co-extraction of both nucleic acids (RNA and DNA) used about 19-33 mg of unsorted bulk tissue.

The sequenced material came from tumor tissue from primary liver carcinoma. The V call is TRBV11-2, the J call TRBJ2-3; D is possibly TRBD1 (6 bases). The TCR was taken from a man aged 35 to 55 with primary liver carcinoma and hepatitis B virus infection. The CDR3 is CASSRRSTGNTYRQYF. CDR3 bases: TGTGCCAGTAGCAGAAGAAGTACAGGGAACACATATAGGCAGTATTTT.